This T cell receptor beta chain was sequenced for a study of read filtering for tumor transcriptome and immune sequencing. This clonotype is medium-sized by share. The library was built from about 370 ng RNA with molecular barcoded adaptors for alpha/delta and beta/gamma chains. One entry per CDR3 protein results from TCRdb running MiXCR on the reads. The sample holds about 10,000 distinct CDR3 sequences, 16% seen once. Germline values: CDR1 MDHEN, CDR2 SYDVKM. J was trimmed by 3 bases and V by 10 bases; bases with no gene match: 7. CDR3 size: 13 residues. The sequenced sample was a population of CD138-negative cells sorted from bone marrow. The sequence was obtained from a donor aged 40 or over with multiple myeloma. The chain has TRBV28 and TRBJ2-5; TRBD1 matches at 8 bases. The CDR3 loop reads CAIGTGGKETQYF. In DNA, the CDR3 is TGTGCCATCGGGACAGGAGGTAAAGAGACCCAGTACTTC.